Sequencing of this T cell receptor beta chain was carried out in a study of prognosis after radiotherapy for stage I lung cancer. Two-round multiplex PCR on genomic DNA was the method by which TCR beta CDR3 was amplified. Gene-specific TRBV and TRBJ primers were used in PCR round one. TCRdb ran MiXCR on the multiplex PCR reads and lists one entry per CDR3 protein. The repertoire consists of some 34,000 distinct CDR3 sequences, with less than 35% occurring once and the leading ten covering 16%. Germline assignment: CDR1 LNHDA and CDR2 SQIVND (reference sequence). There are 17 residues in the CDR3. For this clonotype: The junction and the germline gene differ at one end; a read error may be behind it.

This TCR was recovered from a donor of 50 years or more with non-small cell lung cancer. V gene TRBV19 combines with J gene TRBJ2-1; D is possibly TRBD2 (7 bases). The sequencing used PBMCs, collected before or after stereotactic body radiation therapy (not recorded which). The CDR3 sequence is CASTIAGGHVSYNEQFF. The CDR3, as DNA: TGTGCCAGTACTATAGCCGGGGGGCATGTCTCCTACAATGAGCAGTTCTTC.